Detailed here is one T cell receptor beta chain. This table comes from immunoSEQ multiplex PCR, and its TCRdb copy is limited to in-frame clones, with some not included. Of under 200,000 clones listed, 86% are singletons. The source of the sample is a study of cytomegalovirus exposure and HLA in healthy donors. CDR1 MGHDK and CDR2 SYGVNS come from the germline V gene. This CDR3 has 11 amino acids. Trimming removed 6 bases from V and 6 bases from J; junction bases left unmatched: 2. What was sequenced was PBMCs. The clonotype comes from a young woman in good health and CMV-seronegative. This rearrangement joins TRBV25-1 to TRBJ2-7; 7 bases agree with TRBD1. CDR3 protein: CASRQGVEQYF. DNA for the CDR3: TGTGCCAGCAGGCAGGGGGTCGAGCAGTACTTC.